The clone carrying this T cell receptor (beta chain) was seen many times. CDR3 length equals 16 residues. The V and J ends lost 2 bases and 0 bases respectively, with 12 bases between them. The germline CDR1 and CDR2 sequences are SGHNT and YENEEA. The source of the sample is a study of T cells in Graves' hyperthyroidism and ophthalmopathy. Study details: Specimen type is peripheral blood, collected at initial diagnosis prior to any treatment.

TCR beta CDR3 sequences were amplified from RNA transcripts. TCR CDR3 regions were first amplified by RT-PCR with HTBI primers. TCRdb re-called the multiplex PCR reads with MiXCR, one entry per CDR3 protein. Here the sample spans under 400,000 distinct CDR3 sequences, 14% being singletons. Clinical symptoms, serum thyroxine, TRAb, thyroid ultrasound and orbital computed tomography established diagnosis. The sequenced material came from blood. This chain links TRBV11-3 with TRBJ2-3; no reliable D call. The receptor's source is a woman in her sixties with Graves' hyperthyroidism. CDR3 in amino acids: CASSLLQPHSTDTQYF. Here the CDR3 DNA reads TGTGCCAGCAGCTTATTACAGCCCCATAGCACAGATACGCAGTATTTT.